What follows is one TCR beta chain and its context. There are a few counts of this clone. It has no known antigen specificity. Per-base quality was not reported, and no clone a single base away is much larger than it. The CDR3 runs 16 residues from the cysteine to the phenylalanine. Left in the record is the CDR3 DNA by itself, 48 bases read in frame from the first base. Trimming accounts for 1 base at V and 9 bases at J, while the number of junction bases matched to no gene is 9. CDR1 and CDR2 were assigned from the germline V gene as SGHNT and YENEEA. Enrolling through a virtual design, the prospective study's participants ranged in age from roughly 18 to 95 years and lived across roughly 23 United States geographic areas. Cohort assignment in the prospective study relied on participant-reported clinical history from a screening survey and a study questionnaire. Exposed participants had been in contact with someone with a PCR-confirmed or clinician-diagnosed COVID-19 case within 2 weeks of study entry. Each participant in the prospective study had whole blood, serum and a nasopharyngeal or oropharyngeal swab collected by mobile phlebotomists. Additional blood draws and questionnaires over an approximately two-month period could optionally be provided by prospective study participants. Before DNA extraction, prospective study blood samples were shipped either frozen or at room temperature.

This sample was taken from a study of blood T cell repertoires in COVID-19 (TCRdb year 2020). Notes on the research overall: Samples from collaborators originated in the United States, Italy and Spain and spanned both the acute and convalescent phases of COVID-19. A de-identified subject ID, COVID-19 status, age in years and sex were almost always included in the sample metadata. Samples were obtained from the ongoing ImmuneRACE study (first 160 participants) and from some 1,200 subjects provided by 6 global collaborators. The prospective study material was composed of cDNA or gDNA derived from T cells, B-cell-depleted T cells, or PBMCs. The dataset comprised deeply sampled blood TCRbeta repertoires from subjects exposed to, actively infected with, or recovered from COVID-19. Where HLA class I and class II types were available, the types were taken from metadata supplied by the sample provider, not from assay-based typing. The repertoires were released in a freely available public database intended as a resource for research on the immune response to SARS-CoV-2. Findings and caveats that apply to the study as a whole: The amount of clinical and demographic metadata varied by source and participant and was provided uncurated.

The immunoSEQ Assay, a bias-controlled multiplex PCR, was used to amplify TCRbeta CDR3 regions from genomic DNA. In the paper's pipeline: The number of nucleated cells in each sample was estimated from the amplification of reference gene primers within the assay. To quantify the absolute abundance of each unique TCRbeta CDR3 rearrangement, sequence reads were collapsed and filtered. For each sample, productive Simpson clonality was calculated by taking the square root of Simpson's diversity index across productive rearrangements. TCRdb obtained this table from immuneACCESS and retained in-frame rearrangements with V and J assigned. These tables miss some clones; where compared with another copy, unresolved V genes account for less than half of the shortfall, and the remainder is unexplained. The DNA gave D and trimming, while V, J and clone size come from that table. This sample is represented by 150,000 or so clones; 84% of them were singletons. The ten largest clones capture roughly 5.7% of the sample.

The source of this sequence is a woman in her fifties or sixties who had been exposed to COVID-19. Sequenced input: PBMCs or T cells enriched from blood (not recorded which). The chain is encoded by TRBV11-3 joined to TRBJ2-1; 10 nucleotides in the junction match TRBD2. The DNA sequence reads TGTGCCAGCAGCTTAGTTAATAGCGGGGGGAAAGGTGAGCAGTTCTTC. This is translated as CASSLVNSGGKGEQFF.